These T cell receptor beta chains were read from a single sample in a study of long-term antiretroviral therapy in people with HIV. This table comes from immunoSEQ multiplex PCR, and its TCRdb copy is limited to in-frame clones, with some not included. The data show approximately 11,000 clones, under 90% seen once. Material: unsorted PBMCs, obtained more than 7 years after starting antiretroviral therapy. The origin of the receptors is a man aged 50 or older with HIV. CDR3s include the opening cysteine and the closing phenylalanine or tryptophan. Fields, in order: V gene, D gene, clone size, J gene, CDR3 protein, CDR3 DNA. A D gene is named only where the DNA matches it firmly. The size of a clone is reported for some rows only, either as once, few or many, or as a class for expanded clones.

v_call: TRBV30; d_call: NA; clone_size: NA; j_call: TRBJ1-1; cdr3_aa: CAWSLGSQAFF; cdr3_nt: TGTGCCTGGAGTCTCGGGTCCCAAGCTTTCTTT
v_call: TRBV27; d_call: TRBD2; clone_size: NA; j_call: TRBJ2-7; cdr3_aa: CASSSRLAGVDEQYF; cdr3_nt: TGTGCCAGCAGTTCCCGACTAGCGGGGGTGGACGAGCAGTACTTC
v_call: TRBV10-2; d_call: NA; clone_size: few; j_call: TRBJ2-2; cdr3_aa: CASSDVFSAGELFF; cdr3_nt: TGCGCCAGCAGTGATGTGTTTAGCGCCGGGGAGCTGTTTTTT
v_call: TRBV7-8; d_call: NA; clone_size: NA; j_call: TRBJ1-4; cdr3_aa: CASSLAGRGPATNEKLFF; cdr3_nt: TGTGCCAGCAGCTTAGCGGGAAGGGGCCCTGCAACTAATGAAAAACTGTTTTTT
v_call: TRBV5-1; d_call: TRBD1; clone_size: NA; j_call: TRBJ1-1; cdr3_aa: CASSFAGGSEAFF; cdr3_nt: TGCGCCAGCAGCTTTGCAGGGGGCTCGGAAGCTTTCTTT
v_call: TRBV10-2; d_call: TRBD1; clone_size: NA; j_call: TRBJ1-2; cdr3_aa: CASSGPSTGPYGYTF; cdr3_nt: TGCGCCAGCAGTGGACCTTCGACAGGGCCCTATGGCTACACCTTC
v_call: TRBV19; d_call: NA; clone_size: NA; j_call: TRBJ2-7; cdr3_aa: CASSIQAGREQYF; cdr3_nt: TGTGCCAGTAGTATTCAGGCAGGGCGCGAGCAGTACTTC
v_call: TRBV7-3; d_call: TRBD1; clone_size: NA; j_call: TRBJ2-6; cdr3_aa: CASSLTGTGRFGANVLTF; cdr3_nt: TGTGCCAGCAGCTTAACAGGGACAGGGCGCTTTGGGGCCAACGTCCTGACTTTC
v_call: TRBV15; d_call: TRBD1; clone_size: few; j_call: TRBJ2-1; cdr3_aa: CATSRGQGVSVNEQFF; cdr3_nt: TGTGCCACCAGCAGAGGACAGGGGGTATCGGTCAATGAGCAGTTCTTC
v_call: TRBV30; d_call: TRBD2; clone_size: NA; j_call: TRBJ2-3; cdr3_aa: CAWRDLAGGLEDTQYF; cdr3_nt: TGTGCCTGGAGGGACTTAGCGGGGGGGCTAGAAGATACGCAGTATTTT
v_call: TRBV11-2; d_call: TRBD1; clone_size: NA; j_call: TRBJ1-4; cdr3_aa: CASSLEEDRVTNEKLFF; cdr3_nt: TGTGCCAGCAGCTTAGAAGAGGACAGGGTGACTAATGAAAAACTGTTTTTT
v_call: TRBV9; d_call: NA; clone_size: NA; j_call: TRBJ1-4; cdr3_aa: CASSVGAATNEKLFF; cdr3_nt: TGTGCCAGCAGCGTAGGGGCAGCAACTAATGAAAAACTGTTTTTT
v_call: TRBV4-2; d_call: NA; clone_size: NA; j_call: TRBJ1-4; cdr3_aa: CASSQDGQYNEKLFF; cdr3_nt: TGTGCCAGCAGCCAAGACGGGCAGTATAATGAAAAACTGTTTTTT
v_call: TRBV13; d_call: TRBD2; clone_size: NA; j_call: TRBJ2-3; cdr3_aa: CASSSLGLDPTDTQYF; cdr3_nt: TGTGCCAGCAGCTCCCTTGGACTAGATCCCACAGATACGCAGTATTTT
v_call: TRBV4-1; d_call: NA; clone_size: once; j_call: TRBJ2-7; cdr3_aa: CASSQSRTELDEQYF; cdr3_nt: TGCGCCAGCAGCCAATCCCGGACGGAGCTGGACGAGCAGTACTTC
v_call: TRBV5-6; d_call: NA; clone_size: few; j_call: TRBJ1-1; cdr3_aa: CASSFLLEAFF; cdr3_nt: TGTGCCAGCAGCTTTTTGCTGGAAGCTTTCTTT
v_call: TRBV5-6; d_call: NA; clone_size: once; j_call: TRBJ2-3; cdr3_aa: CASSLVTDTQYF; cdr3_nt: TGTGCCAGCAGCTTGGTCACAGATACGCAGTATTTT
v_call: TRBV5-1; d_call: NA; clone_size: NA; j_call: TRBJ1-6; cdr3_aa: CASSLQDFNSPLHF; cdr3_nt: TGCGCCAGCAGCTTGCAGGACTTTAATTCACCCCTCCACTTT
v_call: TRBV11-3; d_call: NA; clone_size: few; j_call: TRBJ1-1; cdr3_aa: CASSLGQLNTEAFF; cdr3_nt: TGTGCCAGCAGCTTAGGGCAGTTGAACACTGAAGCTTTCTTT
v_call: TRBV7-6; d_call: TRBD2; clone_size: NA; j_call: TRBJ2-3; cdr3_aa: CASSLGPGGLTDTQYF; cdr3_nt: TGTGCCAGCAGCTTAGGGCCGGGGGGGCTCACAGATACGCAGTATTTT
v_call: TRBV13; d_call: NA; clone_size: NA; j_call: TRBJ2-7; cdr3_aa: CASSSYSSYEQYF; cdr3_nt: TGTGCCAGCAGCTCCTACAGCTCCTACGAGCAGTACTTC
v_call: TRBV27; d_call: NA; clone_size: NA; j_call: TRBJ1-2; cdr3_aa: CASSLTGSAYGYTF; cdr3_nt: TGTGCCAGCAGTCTCACGGGGTCAGCTTATGGCTACACCTTC
v_call: TRBV13; d_call: TRBD1; clone_size: NA; j_call: TRBJ2-7; cdr3_aa: CASRPGQGVNEQYF; cdr3_nt: TGTGCCAGCAGACCGGGACAGGGTGTAAACGAGCAGTACTTC
v_call: TRBV19; d_call: TRBD1; clone_size: NA; j_call: TRBJ2-2; cdr3_aa: CASTGTVNTGELFF; cdr3_nt: TGTGCCAGTACCGGGACAGTGAACACCGGGGAGCTGTTTTTT
v_call: TRBV4-1; d_call: NA; clone_size: NA; j_call: TRBJ1-2; cdr3_aa: CASSLREPANYGYTF; cdr3_nt: TGCGCCAGCAGCCTGCGAGAGCCGGCTAACTATGGCTACACCTTC
v_call: TRBV19; d_call: NA; clone_size: NA; j_call: TRBJ2-7; cdr3_aa: CASSIVEADEQYF; cdr3_nt: TGTGCCAGTAGTATAGTCGAGGCAGACGAGCAGTACTTC
v_call: TRBV10-2; d_call: NA; clone_size: few; j_call: TRBJ2-7; cdr3_aa: CASSANANSYEQYF; cdr3_nt: TGCGCCAGCAGTGCGAACGCTAACTCCTACGAGCAGTACTTC
v_call: TRBV21-1; d_call: NA; clone_size: NA; j_call: TRBJ1-3; cdr3_aa: CATEKGHHPVSGNTIYF; cdr3_nt: TGTGCCACCGAGAAGGGACACCACCCCGTCTCTGGAAACACCATATATTTT
v_call: TRBV2; d_call: TRBD2; clone_size: NA; j_call: TRBJ2-3; cdr3_aa: CASSGEGRSTDTQYF; cdr3_nt: TGTGCCAGCAGTGGGGAGGGACGGAGCACAGATACGCAGTATTTT
v_call: TRBV6-6; d_call: NA; clone_size: NA; j_call: TRBJ1-1; cdr3_aa: CASSFQGTEAFF; cdr3_nt: TGTGCCAGCAGTTTTCAGGGGACTGAAGCTTTCTTT
v_call: TRBV11-2; d_call: NA; clone_size: NA; j_call: TRBJ1-2; cdr3_aa: CASSLLSNYGYTF; cdr3_nt: TGTGCCAGCAGCTTACTAAGTAACTATGGCTACACCTTC
v_call: TRBV2; d_call: NA; clone_size: NA; j_call: TRBJ1-4; cdr3_aa: CASSEAHHKEKLFF; cdr3_nt: TGTGCCAGCAGTGAAGCGCATCACAAAGAAAAACTGTTTTTT
v_call: TRBV2; d_call: NA; clone_size: NA; j_call: TRBJ1-5; cdr3_aa: CASSEETADNQPQHF; cdr3_nt: TGTGCCAGCAGTGAAGAGACAGCAGACAATCAGCCCCAGCATTTT
v_call: TRBV7-9; d_call: TRBD1; clone_size: NA; j_call: TRBJ2-1; cdr3_aa: CASIVGQGAFDEQFF; cdr3_nt: TGTGCCAGCATTGTAGGGCAGGGGGCGTTCGATGAGCAGTTCTTC
v_call: TRBV18; d_call: NA; clone_size: NA; j_call: TRBJ1-5; cdr3_aa: CASSPPGGPDQPQHF; cdr3_nt: TGTGCCAGCTCACCACCGGGCGGGCCCGATCAGCCCCAGCATTTT
v_call: TRBV27; d_call: TRBD1; clone_size: NA; j_call: TRBJ1-5; cdr3_aa: CASSLTGSQPQHF; cdr3_nt: TGTGCCAGCAGTCTGACAGGGAGTCAGCCCCAGCATTTT
v_call: TRBV30; d_call: TRBD1; clone_size: NA; j_call: TRBJ1-2; cdr3_aa: CAWSVSTGEGYTF; cdr3_nt: TGTGCCTGGAGTGTTTCTACAGGGGAAGGCTACACCTTC
v_call: TRBV19; d_call: NA; clone_size: NA; j_call: TRBJ1-5; cdr3_aa: CASSEGSNQPQHF; cdr3_nt: TGTGCCAGTAGTGAGGGTAGCAATCAGCCCCAGCATTTT
v_call: TRBV7-9; d_call: NA; clone_size: NA; j_call: TRBJ1-2; cdr3_aa: CASSTPYSGPLYGYTF; cdr3_nt: TGTGCCAGCAGCACGCCCTATTCGGGACCGCTCTATGGCTACACCTTC
v_call: TRBV9; d_call: NA; clone_size: NA; j_call: TRBJ1-2; cdr3_aa: CASSLETGSLYGYTF; cdr3_nt: TGTGCCAGCAGCCTGGAGACAGGCTCCCTTTATGGCTACACCTTC
v_call: TRBV7-3; d_call: TRBD1; clone_size: NA; j_call: TRBJ2-3; cdr3_aa: CASSVQGSSTDTQYF; cdr3_nt: TGTGCCAGCAGCGTACAGGGGTCTAGCACAGATACGCAGTATTTT